These 25 T cell receptor beta chains originate from one sample sequenced in a study of CD8 T cells in Susac syndrome. Random-hexamer reverse transcription was applied to roughly 0.5 to 1 ug RNA. TCRdb re-derived calls from the immunoSEQ multiplex PCR reads in MiXCR, one entry per CDR3 protein. The sample lists some 150,000 distinct CDR3 sequences, less than 97% occurring once. Sequenced: CD8+ T cells from PBMCs. The receptors were sampled from a human donor with multiple sclerosis.

The genes are TRBV7-9 and TRBJ2-7; D call uncertain. V lost 5 bases and J 0 bases, leaving 8 bases between the germline ends. The CDR3 runs 13 residues. The germline V gene has CDR1 SEHNR and CDR2 FQNEAQ (reference sequence). CDR3 in DNA: TGTGCCAGCAGCCTCGGGTTCTCCTACGAGCAGTACGTC. Translating it yields CASSLGFSYEQYV.

V usage is TRBV28 and J usage is TRBJ1-4; D not resolved. The CDR3 totals 16 residues. The V end was cut by 4 bases, the J end by 8 bases, with 20 bases between. Germline CDR1 and CDR2: MDHEN and SYDVKM. The CDR3 DNA is TGTGCCAGCAGTTCCGGATTTGTGGGGTCGGGGGAAAAACTGTTTTTT. Translating it yields CASSSGFVGSGEKLFF. The whole variable domain, remainder taken from reference TRBV28 and TRBJ1-4, is DVKVTQSSRYLVKRTGEKVFLECVQDMDHENMFWYRQDPGLGLRLIYFSYDVKMKEKGDIPEGYSVSREKKERFSLILESASTNQTSMYLCASSSGFVGSGEKLFFGSGTQLSVL.

The CDR3 region is CASSHQAGQGEVHEQYV. The CDR3 DNA sequence: TGTGCCAGCAGCCACCAAGCTGGACAGGGGGAGGTTCACGAGCAGTACGTC. The V gene is TRBV2, the J gene TRBJ2-7; 10 positions agree with TRBD1. This CDR3 contains 17 residues. Unmatched junction bases numbered 16, after V lost 6 bases and J lost 5 bases. The germline CDR1 and CDR2 sequences are SNHLY and FYNNEI.

This clonotype was seen only once. The gene calls are TRBV28 and TRBJ2-5; no reliable D call. This CDR3 comprises 13 residues. CDR1 and CDR2 from the germline V gene are MDHEN and SYDVKM. V dropped 6 bases and J dropped 4 bases, with 12 bases sitting between them. CDR3 nucleotide sequence: TGTGCCAGCAGCCCCGCGCTAACAGAGACCCAGTACTTC. It yields the protein CASSPALTETQYF. The variable domain in full, completed from reference TRBV28 and TRBJ2-5, reads DVKVTQSSRYLVKRTGEKVFLECVQDMDHENMFWYRQDPGLGLRLIYFSYDVKMKEKGDIPEGYSVSREKKERFSLILESASTNQTSMYLCASSPALTETQYFGPGTRLLVL.

This chain connects TRBV9 to TRBJ2-1; TRBD2 matches at 14 bases. Germline-derived CDR1 and CDR2 are SGDLS and YYNGEE. The CDR3 consists of 16 residues. V was pared by 3 bases and J by 10 bases, with 9 bases of the junction left unmatched. In nucleotides, the CDR3 is TGTGCCAGCAGCGCTCTTGTGACTAGCGGGGGGGCCGAGCAGTTCTTC. Its protein product is CASSALVTSGGAEQFF. Full variable domain (remainder filled in from reference TRBV9 and TRBJ2-1): DSGVTQTPKHLITATGQRVTLRCSPRSGDLSVYWYQQSLDQGLQFLIQYYNGEERAKGNILERFSAQQFPDLHSELNLSSLELGDSALYFCASSALVTSGGAEQFFGPGTRLTVL.

Written as DNA, the CDR3 is TGTGCCAGCAGACTACTAGCGGGGGGCCAAGATACGCAGTATTTT. Protein sequence: CASRLLAGGQDTQYF. This rearrangement joins TRBV6-5 to TRBJ2-3; 12 bases agree with TRBD2. Germline CDR1 and CDR2: MNHEY and SVGAGI. The V and J ends lost 6 bases and 5 bases, in that order; junction bases with no gene match: 6. This CDR3 comprises 15 residues.

The V gene is TRBV20-1, the J gene TRBJ2-7; 10 bases fit TRBD2. The CDR3 consists of 12 residues. Looked up from germline, CDR1 is DFQATT and CDR2 is SNEGSKA (reference sequence). J gave up 5 bases and V 6 bases, and 4 bases lay outside the gene matches. CDR3 coding DNA: TGCAGTGCCGTGGGGACTAGCGACGAGCAGTACGTC. This sequence encodes CSAVGTSDEQYV.

J is TRBJ2-7 and V is TRBV6-6, with D hard to call. The CDR3 length is 11 residues. V was pared by 0 bases and J by 5 bases, with 2 bases between. Germline CDR1 reads MNHNY; CDR2 reads SVGAGI (reference sequence). The CDR3 sequence is CASSYSDEQYF. Written as DNA, the CDR3 is TGTGCCAGCAGTTACTCAGACGAGCAGTACTTC.

The chain uses TRBV5-1 and TRBJ2-7, with TRBD2 matching over 13 bases. The CDR3 sequence is 15 residues long. With V trimmed by 4 bases and J by 4 bases, 5 bases remained unmatched. Germline V lookup: CDR1 SGHRS, CDR2 YFSETQ. This chain's CDR3 is CASSTGLAGLYEQYF. Written as DNA, the CDR3 is TGCGCCAGCAGCACGGGACTAGCGGGGCTATACGAGCAGTACTTC. The full variable domain, its missing parts supplied by reference TRBV5-1 and TRBJ2-7, is KAGVTQTPRYLIKTRGQQVTLSCSPISGHRSVSWYQQTPGQGLQFLFEYFSETQRNKGNFPGRFSGRQFSNSRSEMNVSTLELGDSALYLCASSTGLAGLYEQYFGPGTRLTVT.

A single count supports this clonotype. V is TRBV29-1 and J is TRBJ2-2; D call uncertain. V shed 5 bases and J shed 5 bases, with 6 bases lying between them. The CDR3 consists of 11 residues. In germline, CDR1 is SQVTM, CDR2 ANQGSEA. The CDR3 loop reads CSVRSTGELFF. The CDR3 DNA reads as TGCAGCGTTAGAAGTACCGGGGAGCTGTTTTTT.

The V call is TRBV2, the J call TRBJ2-5; tentative D call: TRBD2 (5 bases). V was cut by 1 base and J by 6 bases, with 9 bases left in between. This CDR3 has 13 amino acids. Germline V CDR1 and CDR2: SNHLY, FYNNEI. The DNA of the CDR3 is TGTGCCAGCAGTGAAGGGGCTAGCCAGACCCAGTACTTC. Its translation is CASSEGASQTQYF. Combining the CDR3 with reference TRBV2 and TRBJ2-5 gives the whole variable domain EPEVTQTPSHQVTQMGQEVILRCVPISNHLYFYWYRQILGQKVEFLVSFYNNEISEKSEIFDDQFSVERPDGSNFTLKIRSTKLEDSAMYFCASSEGASQTQYFGPGTRLLVL.

The chain combines TRBV29-1 with TRBJ2-1; D gene unclear. The CDR3 is made up of 14 amino acids. Germline assignment: CDR1 SQVTM and CDR2 ANQGSEA. V was trimmed by 5 bases and J by 0 bases, leaving 11 bases between them. The CDR3 region is CSVSTGFSYNEQFF. For the CDR3, the DNA is TGCAGCGTTTCTACCGGATTCTCCTACAATGAGCAGTTCTTC.

The chain uses TRBV2 and TRBJ2-7, with 10 bases identical to TRBD1. V was pared by 2 bases and J by 3 bases, with 4 bases of the junction left unmatched. This CDR3 comprises 15 residues. Germline CDR1 is SNHLY and CDR2 is FYNNEI. CDR3 protein: CASSESDRGYYEQYF. CDR3 in DNA: TGTGCCAGCAGTGAATCGGACAGGGGGTACTACGAGCAGTACTTC.

The chain is built from TRBV19 and TRBJ1-1; tentatively, D is TRBD1 (6 bases). The V and J ends lost 1 base and 0 bases respectively, with 9 bases between them. Per germline, CDR1 LNHDA and CDR2 SQIVND (reference sequence). The CDR3 runs 15 residues. CDR3 loop: CASSIATGLNTEAFF. In DNA form, the CDR3 reads TGTGCCAGTAGTATAGCGACAGGCCTGAACACTGAAGCTTTCTTT.

The chain has TRBV12-3 or TRBV12-4 and TRBJ2-7, with TRBD2 identical over 12 bases. V dropped 5 bases and J dropped 2; count of bases not matched to a gene: 4. The CDR3 spans 15 residues. The CDR3 loop is CASSPSGGAPYEQYF. The CDR3 DNA follows: TGTGCCAGCAGTCCTAGCGGGGGGGCCCCCTACGAGCAGTACTTC.

Comments on this clonotype: Compared with germline, one end of the junction differs, possibly owing to a read error. The rearrangement joins TRBV24-1 to TRBJ1-2, with D possibly matching TRBD1 (5 bases). Germline values: CDR1 KGHDR, CDR2 SFDVKD. This CDR3 comprises 12 residues. DNA for the CDR3: TGTGCCACCAGTGATTTGGGCGACAGCTGGGACTTC. Its translation is CATSDLGDSWDF.

This chain links TRBV2 with TRBJ2-3, with TRBD1 identical over 11 bases. The germline V gene encodes CDR1 SNHLY and CDR2 FYNNEI. Losses at the gene ends were 3 bases for V and 5 bases for J; bases not matched to a gene: 4. The CDR3 spans 15 residues. The CDR3 DNA is TGTGCCAGCAGTGACATCGGGACAGGGGGAGATACGCAGTATTTT. Translating gives CASSDIGTGGDTQYF.

This sequence joins TRBV7-9 and TRBJ1-1; D is uncertain. CDR1 and CDR2 from the germline V gene are SEHNR and FQNEAQ (reference sequence). The CDR3 runs 14 residues. The germline V and J ends were trimmed by 1 base and 0 bases, with 6 bases remaining between them. The CDR3 sequence is CASSLVSLNTEAFF. CDR3 sequence (DNA): TGTGCCAGCAGCTTAGTGTCCCTGAACACTGAAGCTTTCTTT.

The chain is built from TRBV20-1 and TRBJ1-2; weak D call: TRBD1 (5 bases). There are 10 residues in the CDR3. Germline V gene lookup returns CDR1 DFQATT and CDR2 SNEGSKA (reference sequence). The V and J ends lost 6 bases and 7 bases respectively, with 9 bases between them. The DNA of the CDR3 is TGCAGTGCCGGGGGGTCTGGCTACACCTTC. Its translation is CSAGGSGYTF.

CDR3 nucleotides: TGTGCCAGCAGCACTGGCTCTCAGGGAGGCAATGAGCAGTTCTTC. As protein: CASSTGSQGGNEQFF. The chain recombines TRBV7-8 with TRBJ2-1, with a possible D match to TRBD2 (6 bases). The V end was cut by 5 bases, the J end by 6 bases, with 17 bases between. From germline, CDR1 is SGHVS and CDR2 FQNEAQ. The CDR3 is 15 amino acids.

The chain couples TRBV30 to TRBJ1-1; TRBD1 might be the D (5 bases). Per germline, CDR1 GTSNPN and CDR2 SVGIG (reference sequence). The ends were cut back, 3 bases at V and 2 bases at J, with 10 bases in the middle. CDR3 length: 13 residues. The CDR3 DNA reads TGTGCCTGGAGGTTGACAGAAAACACTGAAGCTTTCTTT. Protein sequence: CAWRLTENTEAFF.

The chain combines TRBV3-1 with TRBJ2-5, with 11 positions matching TRBD2. The CDR3 consists of 17 residues. Trimming removed 4 bases from V and 4 bases from J; junction bases left unmatched: 11. Germline CDR1 reads LGHDT; CDR2 reads YNNKEL (reference sequence). This CDR3 reads CASSPTRGLAALETQYF. DNA for the CDR3: TGTGCCAGCAGCCCAACCCGGGGACTAGCGGCTTTAGAGACCCAGTACTTC.

Here the CDR3 DNA reads TGTGCCAGCAGCGACCGAGAAGGGGTTGGCACAGATACGCAGTATTTT. It codes for CASSDREGVGTDTQYF. The V call is TRBV9, the J call TRBJ2-3; D is possibly TRBD1 (5 bases). This CDR3 spans 16 amino acids. CDR1 and CDR2 from the germline V gene are SGDLS and YYNGEE. V was cut by 3 bases and J by 1 base, with 15 bases left in between.

The rearrangement uses TRBV2 and TRBJ2-1, with D possibly being TRBD2 (7 bases). V lost 8 bases and J lost 9, with 23 bases in between. CDR3 length: 15 residues. Germline values: CDR1 SNHLY, CDR2 FYNNEI. CDR3 residues: CASLTIGGGLSEQFF. The DNA for the CDR3 is TGTGCCAGCCTCACGATAGGGGGGGGCCTCAGTGAGCAGTTCTTC.

V is TRBV29-1 and J is TRBJ2-1, with D possibly matching TRBD1 (6 bases). The CDR3 covers 14 residues. The V gene lost 7 bases and the J gene lost 6 bases, with 19 bases spanning the gap. Germline-derived CDR1 and CDR2 are SQVTM and ANQGSEA. The CDR3 sequence: CSAPGAGPANEQFF. DNA for the CDR3: TGCAGCGCTCCAGGGGCAGGGCCTGCCAATGAGCAGTTCTTC.